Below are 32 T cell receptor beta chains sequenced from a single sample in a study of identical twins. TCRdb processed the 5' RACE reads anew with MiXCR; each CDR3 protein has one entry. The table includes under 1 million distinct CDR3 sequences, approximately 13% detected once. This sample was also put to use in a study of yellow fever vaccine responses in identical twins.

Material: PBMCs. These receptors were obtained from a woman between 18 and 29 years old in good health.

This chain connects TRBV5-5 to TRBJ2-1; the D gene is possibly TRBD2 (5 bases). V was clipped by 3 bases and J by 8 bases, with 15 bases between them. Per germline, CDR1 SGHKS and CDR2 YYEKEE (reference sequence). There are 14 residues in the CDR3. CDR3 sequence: CASSSIPSLDEQFF. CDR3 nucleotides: TGTGCCAGCAGCTCAATCCCTAGCTTGGATGAGCAGTTCTTC.

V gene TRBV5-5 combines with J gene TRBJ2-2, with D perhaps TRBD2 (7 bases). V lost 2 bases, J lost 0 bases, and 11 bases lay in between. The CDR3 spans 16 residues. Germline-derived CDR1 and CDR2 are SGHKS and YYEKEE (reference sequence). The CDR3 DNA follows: TGTGCCAGCAGCTTTGGAGGGGGGGCGAACACCGGGGAGCTGTTTTTT. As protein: CASSFGGGANTGELFF. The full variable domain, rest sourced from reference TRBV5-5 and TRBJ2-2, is DAGVTQSPTHLIKTRGQQVTLRCSPISGHKSVSWYQQVLGQGPQFIFQYYEKEERGRGNFPDRFSARQFPNYSSELNVNALLLGDSALYLCASSFGGGANTGELFFGEGSRLTVL.

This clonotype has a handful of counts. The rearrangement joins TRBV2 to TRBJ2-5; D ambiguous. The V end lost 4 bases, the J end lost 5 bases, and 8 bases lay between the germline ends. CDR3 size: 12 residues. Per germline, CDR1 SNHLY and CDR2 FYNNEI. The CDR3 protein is CASSGLSETQYF. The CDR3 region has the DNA TGTGCCAGCAGTGGGCTAAGTGAGACCCAGTACTTC. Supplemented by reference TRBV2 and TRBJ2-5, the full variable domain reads EPEVTQTPSHQVTQMGQEVILRCVPISNHLYFYWYRQILGQKVEFLVSFYNNEISEKSEIFDDQFSVERPDGSNFTLKIRSTKLEDSAMYFCASSGLSETQYFGPGTRLLVL.

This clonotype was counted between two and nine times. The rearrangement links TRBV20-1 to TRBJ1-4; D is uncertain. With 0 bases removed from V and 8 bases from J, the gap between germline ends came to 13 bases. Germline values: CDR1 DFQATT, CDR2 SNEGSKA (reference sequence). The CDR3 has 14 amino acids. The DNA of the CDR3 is TGCAGTGCTAGAGATTACGGTTTGTTGGAAAAACTGTTTTTT. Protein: CSARDYGLLEKLFF.

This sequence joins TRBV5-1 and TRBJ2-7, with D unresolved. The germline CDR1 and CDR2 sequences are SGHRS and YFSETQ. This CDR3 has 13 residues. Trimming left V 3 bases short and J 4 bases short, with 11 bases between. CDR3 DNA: TGCGCCAGCAGCTACGAATGGGGTTACGAGCAGTACTTC. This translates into CASSYEWGYEQYF.

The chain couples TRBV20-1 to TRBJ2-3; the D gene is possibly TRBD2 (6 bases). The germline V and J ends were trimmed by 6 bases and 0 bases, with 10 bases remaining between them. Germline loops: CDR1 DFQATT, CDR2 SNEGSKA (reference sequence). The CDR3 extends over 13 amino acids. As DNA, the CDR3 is TGCAGTGCCAACGGGGGAAGCACAGATACGCAGTATTTT. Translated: CSANGGSTDTQYF.

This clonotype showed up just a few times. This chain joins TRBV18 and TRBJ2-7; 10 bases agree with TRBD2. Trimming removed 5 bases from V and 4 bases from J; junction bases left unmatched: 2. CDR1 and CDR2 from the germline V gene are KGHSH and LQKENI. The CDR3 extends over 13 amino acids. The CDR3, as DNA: TGTGCCAGCTCAGCGACTAGCGGGTACGAGCAGTACTTC. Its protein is CASSATSGYEQYF.

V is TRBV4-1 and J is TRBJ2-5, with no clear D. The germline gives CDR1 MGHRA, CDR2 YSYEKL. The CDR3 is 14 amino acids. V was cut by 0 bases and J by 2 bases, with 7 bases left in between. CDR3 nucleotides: TGCGCCAGCAGCCAAGATCAGATACAAGAGACCCAGTACTTC. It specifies CASSQDQIQETQYF.

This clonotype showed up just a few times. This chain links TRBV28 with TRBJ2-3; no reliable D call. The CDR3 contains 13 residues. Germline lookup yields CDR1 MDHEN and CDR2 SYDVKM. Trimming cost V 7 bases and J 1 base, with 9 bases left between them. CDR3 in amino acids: CASTKRRTDTQYF. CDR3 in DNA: TGTGCCAGCACCAAACGGCGCACAGATACGCAGTATTTT.

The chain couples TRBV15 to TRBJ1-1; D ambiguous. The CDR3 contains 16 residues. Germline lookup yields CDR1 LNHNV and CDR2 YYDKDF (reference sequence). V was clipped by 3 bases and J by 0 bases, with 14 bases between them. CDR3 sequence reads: CATSRPGVRMNTEAFF. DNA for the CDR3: TGTGCCACCAGCAGGCCAGGAGTTAGGATGAACACTGAAGCTTTCTTT.

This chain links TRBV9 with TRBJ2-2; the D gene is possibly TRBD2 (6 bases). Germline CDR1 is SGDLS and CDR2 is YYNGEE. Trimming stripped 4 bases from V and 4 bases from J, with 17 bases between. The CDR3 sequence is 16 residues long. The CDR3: CASSSSGGFSTGELFF. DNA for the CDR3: TGTGCCAGCAGCTCCAGTGGGGGGTTCAGCACCGGGGAGCTGTTTTTT.

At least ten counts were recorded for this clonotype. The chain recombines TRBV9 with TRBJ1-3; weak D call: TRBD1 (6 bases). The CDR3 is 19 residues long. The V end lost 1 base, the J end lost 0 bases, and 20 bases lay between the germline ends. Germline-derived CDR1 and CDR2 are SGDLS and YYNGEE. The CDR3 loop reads CASSVSARATGSSGNTIYF. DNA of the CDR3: TGTGCCAGCAGCGTAAGCGCGCGAGCCACAGGGAGCTCTGGAAACACCATATATTTT.

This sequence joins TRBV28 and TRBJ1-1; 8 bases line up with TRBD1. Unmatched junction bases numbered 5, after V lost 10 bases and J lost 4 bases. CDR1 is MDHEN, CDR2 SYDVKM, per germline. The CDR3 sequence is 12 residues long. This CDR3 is CAIITGGTEAFF. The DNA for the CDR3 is TGTGCCATAATAACAGGGGGCACTGAAGCTTTCTTT.

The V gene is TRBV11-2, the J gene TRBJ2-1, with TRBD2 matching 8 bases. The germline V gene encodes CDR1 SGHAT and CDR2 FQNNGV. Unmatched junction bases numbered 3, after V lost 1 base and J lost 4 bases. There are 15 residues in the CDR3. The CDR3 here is CASSLARGGYNEQFF. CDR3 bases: TGTGCCAGCAGCTTAGCTCGGGGGGGGTACAATGAGCAGTTCTTC.

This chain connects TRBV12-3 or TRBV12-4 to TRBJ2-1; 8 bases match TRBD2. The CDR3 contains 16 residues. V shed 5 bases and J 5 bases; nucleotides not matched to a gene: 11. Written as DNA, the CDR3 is TGTGCCAGCAGTCGAGCAACTAGCGGCCGAGACAATGAGCAGTTCTTC. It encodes CASSRATSGRDNEQFF.

Here the CDR3 reads CSVESVSVNEQFF. The CDR3 region has the DNA TGCAGCGTTGAATCGGTATCGGTAAATGAGCAGTTCTTC. The chain employs TRBV29-1 and TRBJ2-1; no definite D call. This CDR3 is 13 amino acids long. Germline CDR1 and CDR2: SQVTM and ANQGSEA. V shed 2 bases and J shed 7 bases, with 12 bases lying between them.

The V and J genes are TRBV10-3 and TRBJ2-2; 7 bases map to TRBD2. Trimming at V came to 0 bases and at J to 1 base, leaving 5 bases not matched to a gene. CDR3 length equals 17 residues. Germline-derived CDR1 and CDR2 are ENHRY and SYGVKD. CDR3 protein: CAISESSSGMNTGELFF. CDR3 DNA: TGTGCCATCAGTGAGTCCTCTAGCGGAATGAACACCGGGGAGCTGTTTTTT.

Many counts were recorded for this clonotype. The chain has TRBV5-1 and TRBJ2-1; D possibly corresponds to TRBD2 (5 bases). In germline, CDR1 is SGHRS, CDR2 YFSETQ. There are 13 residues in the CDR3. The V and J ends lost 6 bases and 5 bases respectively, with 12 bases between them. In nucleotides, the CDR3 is TGCGCCAGCAACCCGGAGGCTCACAATGAGCAGTTCTTC. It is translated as CASNPEAHNEQFF.

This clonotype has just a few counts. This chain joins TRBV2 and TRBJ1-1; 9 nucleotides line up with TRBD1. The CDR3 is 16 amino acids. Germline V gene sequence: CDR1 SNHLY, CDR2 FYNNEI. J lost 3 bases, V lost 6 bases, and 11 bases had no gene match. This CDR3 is CASRGDRDVWDTEAFF. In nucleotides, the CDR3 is TGTGCCAGCAGGGGGGACAGGGACGTTTGGGACACTGAAGCTTTCTTT. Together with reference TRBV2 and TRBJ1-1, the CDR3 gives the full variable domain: EPEVTQTPSHQVTQMGQEVILRCVPISNHLYFYWYRQILGQKVEFLVSFYNNEISEKSEIFDDQFSVERPDGSNFTLKIRSTKLEDSAMYFCASRGDRDVWDTEAFFGQGTRLTVV.

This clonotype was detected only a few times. CDR3 DNA sequence: TGCAGTGCTAGTTGGGTGAAGGACTCCTACGAGCAGTACGTC. Its protein is CSASWVKDSYEQYV. This chain joins TRBV20-1 and TRBJ2-7; D not resolved. In germline, CDR1 is DFQATT, CDR2 SNEGSKA (reference sequence). V was trimmed by 3 bases and J by 0 bases, leaving 12 bases between them. This CDR3 region has 14 residues.

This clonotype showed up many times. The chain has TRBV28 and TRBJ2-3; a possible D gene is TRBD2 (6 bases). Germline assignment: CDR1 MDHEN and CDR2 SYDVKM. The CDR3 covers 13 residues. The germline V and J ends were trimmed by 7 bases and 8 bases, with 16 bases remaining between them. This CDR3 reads CASNPGDLRTQYF. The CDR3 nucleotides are TGTGCCAGCAATCCGGGAGACTTGCGTACGCAGTATTTT. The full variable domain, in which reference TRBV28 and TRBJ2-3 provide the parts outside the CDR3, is DVKVTQSSRYLVKRTGEKVFLECVQDMDHENMFWYRQDPGLGLRLIYFSYDVKMKEKGDIPEGYSVSREKKERFSLILESASTNQTSMYLCASNPGDLRTQYFGPGTRLTVL.

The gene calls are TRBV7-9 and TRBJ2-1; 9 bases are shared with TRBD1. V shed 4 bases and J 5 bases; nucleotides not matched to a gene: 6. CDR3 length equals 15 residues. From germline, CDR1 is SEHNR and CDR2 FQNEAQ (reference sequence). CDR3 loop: CASSSPQGAHNEQFF. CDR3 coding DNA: TGTGCCAGCAGCTCCCCACAGGGGGCTCACAATGAGCAGTTCTTC. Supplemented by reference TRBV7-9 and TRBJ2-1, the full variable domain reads DTGVSQNPRHKITKRGQNVTFRCDPISEHNRLYWYRQTLGQGPEFLTYFQNEAQLEKSRLLSDRFSAERPKGSFSTLEIQRTEQGDSAMYLCASSSPQGAHNEQFFGPGTRLTVL.

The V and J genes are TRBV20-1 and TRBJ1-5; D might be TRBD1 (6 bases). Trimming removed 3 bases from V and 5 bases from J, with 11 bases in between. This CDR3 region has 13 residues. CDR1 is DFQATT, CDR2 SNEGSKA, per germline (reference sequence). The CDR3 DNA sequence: TGCAGTGCTAGGGTAGAGGGGGATCAGCCCCAGCATTTT. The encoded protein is CSARVEGDQPQHF.

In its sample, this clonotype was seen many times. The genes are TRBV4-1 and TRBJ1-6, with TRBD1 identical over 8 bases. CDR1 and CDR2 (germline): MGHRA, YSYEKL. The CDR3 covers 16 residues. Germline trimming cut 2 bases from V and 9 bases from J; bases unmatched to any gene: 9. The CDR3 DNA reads TGCGCCAGCAGCCAATCCCCGACAGGGGTCGTTTCACCCCTCCACTTT. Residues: CASSQSPTGVVSPLHF.

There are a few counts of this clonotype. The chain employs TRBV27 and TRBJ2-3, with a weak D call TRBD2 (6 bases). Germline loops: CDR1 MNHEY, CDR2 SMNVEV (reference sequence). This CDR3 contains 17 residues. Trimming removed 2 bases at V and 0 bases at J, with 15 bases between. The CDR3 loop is CASSLSEAGPSTDTQYF. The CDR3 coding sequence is TGTGCCAGCAGTTTAAGTGAGGCGGGACCGAGCACAGATACGCAGTATTTT.

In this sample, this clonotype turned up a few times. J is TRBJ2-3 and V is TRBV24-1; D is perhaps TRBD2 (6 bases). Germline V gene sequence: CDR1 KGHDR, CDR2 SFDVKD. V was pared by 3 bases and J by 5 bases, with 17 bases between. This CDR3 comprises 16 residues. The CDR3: CATSDGFSGKLDTQYF. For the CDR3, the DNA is TGTGCCACCAGTGATGGGTTTAGCGGAAAATTAGATACGCAGTATTTT.

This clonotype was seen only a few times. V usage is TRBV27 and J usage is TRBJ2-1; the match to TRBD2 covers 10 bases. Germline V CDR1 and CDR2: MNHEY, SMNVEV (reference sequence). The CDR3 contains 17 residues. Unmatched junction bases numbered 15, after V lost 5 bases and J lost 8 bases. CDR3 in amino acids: CASSPYSGGTHSYEQFF. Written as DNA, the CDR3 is TGTGCCAGCAGTCCCTATAGCGGGGGGACCCACAGTTATGAGCAGTTCTTC.

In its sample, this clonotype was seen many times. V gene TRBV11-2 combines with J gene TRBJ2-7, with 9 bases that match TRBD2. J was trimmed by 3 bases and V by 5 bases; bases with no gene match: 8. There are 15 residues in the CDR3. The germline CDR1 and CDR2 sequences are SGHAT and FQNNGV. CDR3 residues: CASSLRRSGSYEQYF. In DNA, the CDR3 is TGTGCCAGCAGCCTCAGACGTAGCGGGAGCTACGAGCAGTACTTC.

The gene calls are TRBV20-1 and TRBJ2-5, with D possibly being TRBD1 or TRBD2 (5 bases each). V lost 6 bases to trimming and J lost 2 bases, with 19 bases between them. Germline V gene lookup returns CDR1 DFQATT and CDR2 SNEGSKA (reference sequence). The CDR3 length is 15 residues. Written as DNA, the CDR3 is TGCAGTGCGGGCGTAAGGGGAGTCGTTCAAGAGACCCAGTACTTC. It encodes CSAGVRGVVQETQYF.

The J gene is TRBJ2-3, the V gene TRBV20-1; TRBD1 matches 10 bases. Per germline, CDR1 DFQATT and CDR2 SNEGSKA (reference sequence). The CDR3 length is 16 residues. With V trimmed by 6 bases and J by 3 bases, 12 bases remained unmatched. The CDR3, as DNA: TGCAGTGCCCGCTATAGGGACAGGGGCGGAACAGATACGCAGTATTTT. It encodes CSARYRDRGGTDTQYF.

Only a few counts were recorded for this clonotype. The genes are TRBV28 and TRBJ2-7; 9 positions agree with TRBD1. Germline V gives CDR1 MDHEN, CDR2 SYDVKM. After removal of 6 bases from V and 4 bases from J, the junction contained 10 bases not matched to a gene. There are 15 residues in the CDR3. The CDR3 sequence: CASSTPGQGLYEQYF. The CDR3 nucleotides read TGTGCCAGCAGCACTCCGGGACAGGGACTATACGAGCAGTACTTC.

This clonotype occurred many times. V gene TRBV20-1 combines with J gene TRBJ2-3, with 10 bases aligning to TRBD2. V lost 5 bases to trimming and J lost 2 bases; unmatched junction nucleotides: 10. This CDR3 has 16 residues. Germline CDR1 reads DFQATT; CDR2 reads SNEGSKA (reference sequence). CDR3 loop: CSALPGLAETTDTQYF. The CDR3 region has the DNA TGCAGTGCTTTACCAGGACTAGCGGAGACCACAGATACGCAGTATTTT.